Each of the 24 T cell receptor beta chains below was sequenced from the same sample in a study of post-analysis software for immune sequencing data. Included in the TCR beta cDNA libraries were unique molecular identifiers. MiXCR, applied by TCRdb to the PCR reads, yields one record per CDR3 protein. The sample has approximately 770,000 distinct CDR3 sequences, about 45% seen once. No antigen is known for these receptors. Study results and caveats: TRBV5-6, TRBV5-1 and TRBV20-1 were among about 5 TRBV segments more frequent in patients than controls.

Sequencing was performed on blood. These receptors were obtained from a girl between 5 and 17 years old with multiple sclerosis.

The chain has TRBV7-3 and TRBJ2-1; D possibly matches TRBD1 or TRBD2 (5 bases each). This CDR3 has 13 residues. CDR1 is SGHTA, CDR2 FQGTGA, per germline. V was shortened by 5 bases and J by 9 bases, with 14 bases between the two germline ends. The CDR3 protein is CASSPGPRSEQFF. CDR3 bases: TGTGCCAGCAGCCCGGGGCCTCGTAGTGAGCAGTTCTTC.

The chain combines TRBV6-2 or TRBV6-3 with TRBJ1-1; unclear D gene. From germline, CDR1 is MNHEY and CDR2 SVGEGT. The CDR3 is 12 residues long. V was clipped by 6 bases and J by 5 bases, with 10 bases between them. In nucleotides, the CDR3 is TGTGCCAGCAGCGACATAGTAACTGAAGCTTTCTTT. This encodes CASSDIVTEAFF.

The J gene is TRBJ2-5, the V gene TRBV6-2 or TRBV6-3, with 13 bases matching TRBD2. With the DNA end fitting TRBJ2-7 better, the J assignment may be wrong. CDR1 is MNHEY and CDR2 is SVGEGT in the germline V gene. CDR3 size: 16 residues. CDR3 sequence (DNA): TGTGCCAGCAGACTAGCGGGAGGGCCTAGCCCCTACGAGCAGTACTTC. It specifies CASRLAGGPSPYEQYF.

The gene calls are TRBV25-1 and TRBJ2-1; either TRBD1 or TRBD2 may fit D (6 bases each). This CDR3 region has 15 residues. Trimming removed 8 bases at V and 2 bases at J, with 16 bases between. CDR1 MGHDK and CDR2 SYGVNS come from the germline V gene. The CDR3 reads CASGGTIAAYNEQFF. The CDR3 region has the DNA TGTGCCAGCGGAGGGACAATCGCGGCCTACAATGAGCAGTTCTTC.

The rearrangement links TRBV29-1 to TRBJ1-2, with D possibly being TRBD1 (6 bases). V was trimmed by 2 bases and J by 8 bases, leaving 21 bases between them. Germline CDR1 and CDR2: SQVTM and ANQGSEA. The CDR3 spans 15 residues. Here the CDR3 DNA reads TGCAGCGTTGAATGGGGGGTCAGGGGCCATACGGGCTACACCTTC. As protein: CSVEWGVRGHTGYTF. Based on the CDR3 plus reference TRBV29-1 and TRBJ1-2, the full variable domain is SAVISQKPSRDICQRGTSLTIQCQVDSQVTMMFWYRQQPGQSLTLIATANQGSEATYESGFVIDKFPISRPNLTFSTLTVSNMSPEDSSIYLCSVEWGVRGHTGYTFGSGTRLTVV.

A few counts support this clonotype. This rearrangement joins TRBV7-9 to TRBJ2-5; D might be TRBD1 or TRBD2, each matching 5 bases. CDR1 SEHNR and CDR2 FQNEAQ come from the germline V gene (reference sequence). V was trimmed by 6 bases and J by 3 bases, leaving 17 bases between them. This CDR3 comprises 15 residues. The chain's CDR3 is CASRQRGSGKETQYF. Here the CDR3 DNA reads TGTGCCAGCAGGCAGAGGGGATCAGGGAAAGAGACCCAGTACTTC.

Notes on this clonotype: One junction end does not reproduce the germline sequence, and a read error may be involved. The rearrangement joins TRBV5-1 to TRBJ2-7, with 9 bases that match TRBD2. Germline V gives CDR1 SGHRS, CDR2 YFSETQ. This CDR3 has 16 residues. CDR3 bases: TGCGCCGGCAGCTTGCCAGCGGGAGGTTCCCCGGGGGAGCAGTACTTC. Residues: CAGSLPAGGSPGEQYF.

The chain is built from TRBV20-1 and TRBJ2-7; a possible D gene is TRBD2 (6 bases). V lost 0 bases and J 2 bases, leaving 14 bases between the germline ends. Germline V CDR1 and CDR2: DFQATT, SNEGSKA (reference sequence). CDR3 size: 15 residues. The CDR3 sequence is CSARDPGRGPYEQYF. The CDR3, as DNA: TGCAGTGCTAGAGATCCGGGGCGGGGACCCTACGAGCAGTACTTC.

The chain combines TRBV20-1 with TRBJ1-1; 8 positions agree with TRBD1. The CDR3 contains 14 residues. The trim removed 0 bases at V and 8 bases at J, leaving 8 bases unmatched. Germline-derived CDR1 and CDR2 are DFQATT and SNEGSKA (reference sequence). This CDR3 reads CSARDPRTGIEAFF. CDR3 nucleotide sequence: TGCAGTGCTAGAGATCCTCGGACAGGGATCGAAGCTTTCTTT.

This chain joins TRBV4-3 and TRBJ1-2, with TRBD1 matching 9 bases. V shed 5 bases, J shed 4 bases, and the junction held 5 bases outside the gene matches. Germline loops: CDR1 LGHNA, CDR2 YSLEER. The CDR3 consists of 14 residues. CDR3 loop: CASSGQGPSYGYTF. The CDR3, as DNA: TGCGCCAGCAGCGGACAGGGGCCTTCCTATGGCTACACCTTC.

In this sample, this clonotype turned up a few times. Its ends do not fully match the called genes, so a read error is possible. V is TRBV7-7 and J is TRBJ2-5; D remains ambiguous. The CDR3 runs to 15 residues. The germline V gene has CDR1 SSHAT and CDR2 FNYEAQ (reference sequence). CDR3 loop: CASSPGPTPQETQYF. The CDR3 DNA is TGTGCTAGCAGCCCCGGACCAACCCCACAAGAGACCCAGTACTTC.

Details on this clonotype: At one end, the junction sequence differs from germline, possibly due to a read error. The chain carries TRBV29-1 and TRBJ1-2; D may be TRBD1 (6 bases). The CDR3 has 14 amino acids. CDR1 and CDR2 (germline): SQVTM, ANQGSEA. DNA of the CDR3: TGCGGCGTTGAGTGGCGGGGGCGCTTCTATGGCTACACCTTC. Translated: CGVEWRGRFYGYTF.

This clonotype was seen a few times. V gene TRBV13 combines with J gene TRBJ2-7; 10 bases agree with TRBD2. Trimming took 5 bases from V and 0 from J; bases not matched to a gene: 10. Germline V gene sequence: CDR1 PRHDT, CDR2 FYEKMQ (reference sequence). CDR3 length: 17 residues. The CDR3: CASSGGASGRSSYEQYF. In DNA form, the CDR3 reads TGTGCCAGCAGCGGGGGTGCTAGCGGGAGAAGCTCCTACGAGCAGTACTTC.

The V gene is TRBV4-2, the J gene TRBJ2-3, with 9 bases matching TRBD2. J was trimmed by 0 bases and V by 0 bases; bases with no gene match: 4. Germline CDR1 and CDR2: LGHNA and YNFKEQ. This CDR3 is 17 amino acids long. The CDR3 DNA is TGTGCCAGCAGCCAAGAGGTAGCGGGAGACAGCACAGATACGCAGTATTTT. Translated: CASSQEVAGDSTDTQYF.

The genes are TRBV3-1 and TRBJ2-3; D might be TRBD2 (7 bases). Trimming removed 5 bases from V and 0 bases from J, with 12 bases in between. Germline V CDR1 and CDR2: LGHDT, YNNKEL (reference sequence). The CDR3 contains 15 residues. The CDR3 region has the DNA TGTGCCAGCAGCGCTAGGGGGGGTAGCACAGATACGCAGTATTTT. Translating gives CASSARGGSTDTQYF.

The chain has TRBV10-3 and TRBJ2-7; D is unclear. The CDR3 covers 11 residues. V gave up 3 bases and J gave up 5 bases, with 5 bases separating them. Germline values: CDR1 ENHRY, CDR2 SYGVKD. In DNA form, the CDR3 reads TGTGCCATCAGTGATGGAGACGAGCAGTACTTC. It yields the protein CAISDGDEQYF.

The chain couples TRBV5-1 to TRBJ2-4, with TRBD2 identical over 9 bases. With the DNA end fitting TRBJ2-5 better, the J assignment may be wrong. The CDR3 is made up of 15 amino acids. The germline V gene has CDR1 SGHRS and CDR2 YFSETQ. The CDR3 loop is CASSLEAGGYETQYF. In nucleotides, the CDR3 is TGCGCCAGCAGCTTGGAGGCGGGAGGGTACGAGACCCAGTACTTC.

The DNA for the CDR3 is TGTGCCAGCAGCCGGGACAGACCCTCTGGGGCCAACGTCCTGACTTTC. As protein: CASSRDRPSGANVLTF. The rearrangement joins TRBV28 to TRBJ2-6, with 7 bases that match TRBD1. Germline V gene data show CDR1 as MDHEN and CDR2 as SYDVKM. Germline trimming cut 6 bases from V and 0 bases from J; bases unmatched to any gene: 5. CDR3 size: 16 residues.

This clonotype was recorded many times. V usage is TRBV29-1 and J usage is TRBJ2-7; 12 nucleotides match TRBD2. The germline V gene encodes CDR1 SQVTM and CDR2 ANQGSEA. The J segment lost 2 bases and the V segment lost 1 base, leaving 6 bases of the junction unmatched. The CDR3 is 16 residues long. As DNA, the CDR3 is TGCAGCGTTGAAGGACTAGCGGGAGTGTCCCCCTACGAGCAGTACTTC. As protein: CSVEGLAGVSPYEQYF.

The chain carries TRBV9 and TRBJ2-5; 8 nucleotides agree with TRBD1. Unmatched junction bases numbered 0, after V lost 0 bases and J lost 2 bases. Per germline, CDR1 SGDLS and CDR2 YYNGEE. There are 14 residues in the CDR3. The CDR3 reads CASSVGDRQETQYF. DNA of the CDR3: TGTGCCAGCAGCGTAGGGGACAGGCAAGAGACCCAGTACTTC.

V gene TRBV24-1 combines with J gene TRBJ2-3; D is undetermined. V dropped 5 bases and J dropped 6 bases, with 17 bases sitting between them. Germline-derived CDR1 and CDR2 are KGHDR and SFDVKD. CDR3 length: 15 amino acids. For the CDR3, the DNA is TGTGCCACCAGTGGTTATACCCCTTCGACGGATACGCAGTATTTT. It yields the protein CATSGYTPSTDTQYF.

V and J are TRBV24-1 and TRBJ2-1; 10 nucleotides agree with TRBD2. CDR3 size: 16 residues. Germline trimming cut 5 bases from V and 6 bases from J; bases unmatched to any gene: 9. Germline CDR1 and CDR2: KGHDR and SFDVKD. CDR3 coding DNA: TGTGCCACCAGTGCCCGGCTAGCGGGAGTAGGCAATGAGCAGTTCTTC. This codes for CATSARLAGVGNEQFF.

This clonotype was picked up many times. The rearrangement joins TRBV20-1 to TRBJ2-7, with D hard to call. This CDR3 is built from 13 residues. Trimming removed 6 bases from V and 4 bases from J, with 16 bases in between. CDR1 is DFQATT and CDR2 is SNEGSKA in the germline V gene (reference sequence). The CDR3 sequence is CSAPMLQQYEQYF. The CDR3, as DNA: TGCAGTGCCCCAATGCTACAACAATACGAGCAGTACTTC.

The table lists this clonotype with a few counts. The chain combines TRBV27 with TRBJ2-1; D ambiguous. The V and J ends lost 3 bases and 8 bases respectively, with 17 bases between them. This CDR3 is built from 15 residues. Germline CDR1 is MNHEY and CDR2 is SMNVEV (reference sequence). In DNA, the CDR3 is TGTGCCAGCAGTTTTGCAGGACCCGTATCCGATGAGCAGTTCTTC. Protein: CASSFAGPVSDEQFF.